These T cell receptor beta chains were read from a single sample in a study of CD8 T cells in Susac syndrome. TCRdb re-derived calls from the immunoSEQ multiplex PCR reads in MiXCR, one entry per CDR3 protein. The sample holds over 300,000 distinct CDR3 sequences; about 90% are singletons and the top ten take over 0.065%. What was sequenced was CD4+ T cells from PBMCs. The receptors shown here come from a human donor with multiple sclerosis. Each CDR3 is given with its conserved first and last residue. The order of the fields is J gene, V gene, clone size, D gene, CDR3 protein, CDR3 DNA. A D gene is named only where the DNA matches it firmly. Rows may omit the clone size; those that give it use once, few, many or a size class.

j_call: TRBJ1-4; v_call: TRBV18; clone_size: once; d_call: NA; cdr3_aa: CASSPGQREKLFF; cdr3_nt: TGTGCCAGCTCACCTGGACAGAGGGAAAAACTGTTTTTT
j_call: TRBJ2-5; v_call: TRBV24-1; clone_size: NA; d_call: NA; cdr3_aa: CATSAGVLGPQETQYF; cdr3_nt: TGTGCCACCAGTGCGGGGGTGTTAGGGCCCCAAGAGACCCAGTACTTC
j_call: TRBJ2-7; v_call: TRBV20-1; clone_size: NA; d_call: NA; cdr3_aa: CSAGSYEQYF; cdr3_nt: TGCAGTGCTGGATCCTACGAGCAGTACTTC
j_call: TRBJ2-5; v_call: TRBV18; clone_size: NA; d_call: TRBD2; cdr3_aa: CASPLAGVHQETQYF; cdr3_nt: TGTGCCAGCCCCCTAGCGGGGGTTCACCAAGAGACCCAGTACTTC
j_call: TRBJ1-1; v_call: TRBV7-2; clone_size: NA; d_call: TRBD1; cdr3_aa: CASSLLGQVNTEAFF; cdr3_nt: TGTGCCAGCAGCTTATTGGGACAGGTGAACACTGAAGCTTTCTTT
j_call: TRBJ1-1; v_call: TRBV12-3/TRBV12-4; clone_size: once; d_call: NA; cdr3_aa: CASSRREGGGMNTEAFF; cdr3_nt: TGTGCCAGCAGCCGCAGGGAGGGCGGGGGGATGAACACTGAAGCTTTCTTT
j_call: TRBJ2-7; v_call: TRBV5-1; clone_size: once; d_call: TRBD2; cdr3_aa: CASSLGASGSYEQYF; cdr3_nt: TGCGCCAGCAGCTTGGGGGCTAGCGGGAGCTACGAGCAGTACTTC
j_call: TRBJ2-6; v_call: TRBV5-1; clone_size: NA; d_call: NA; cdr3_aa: CASSLGRHSGANVLTF; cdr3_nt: TGCGCCAGCAGCTTGGGACGGCACTCTGGGGCCAACGTCCTGACTTTC
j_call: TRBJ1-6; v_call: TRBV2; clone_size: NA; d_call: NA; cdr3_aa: CASSTGLSSPLHF; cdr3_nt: TGTGCCAGCAGCACGGGGCTAAGCTCACCCCTCCACTTT
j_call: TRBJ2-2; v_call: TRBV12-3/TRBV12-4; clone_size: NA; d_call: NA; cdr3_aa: CASSLETLGELFF; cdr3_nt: TGTGCCAGCAGTTTAGAAACCCTGGGGGAGCTGTTTTTT
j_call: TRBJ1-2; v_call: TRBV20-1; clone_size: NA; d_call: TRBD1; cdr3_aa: CSAPVRDRDRLRLGYTF; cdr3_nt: TGCAGTGCGCCCGTTAGGGACAGGGATCGTTTGCGACTTGGCTACACCTTC
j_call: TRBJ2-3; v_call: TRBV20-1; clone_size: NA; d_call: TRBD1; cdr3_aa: CSARRRRLRDSYTDTQYF; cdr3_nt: TGCAGTGCTAGAAGGCGTCGACTCCGGGACAGCTACACAGATACGCAGTATTTT
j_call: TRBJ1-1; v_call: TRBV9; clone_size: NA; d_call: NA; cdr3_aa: CASSAIKGGFTEAFF; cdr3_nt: TGTGCCAGCAGCGCGATAAAAGGGGGGTTTACTGAAGCTTTCTTT
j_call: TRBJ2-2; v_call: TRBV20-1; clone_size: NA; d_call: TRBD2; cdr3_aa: CSARRSSGGWNTGELFF; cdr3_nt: TGCAGTGCTAGAAGGTCTAGCGGGGGGTGGAACACCGGGGAGCTGTTTTTT
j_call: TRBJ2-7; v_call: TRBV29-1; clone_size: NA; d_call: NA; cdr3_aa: CSVEEDRYEQYF; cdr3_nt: TGCAGCGTTGAAGAGGACCGGTACGAGCAGTACTTC
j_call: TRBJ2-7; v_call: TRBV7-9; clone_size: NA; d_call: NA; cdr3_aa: CASSPTVSSYEQYF; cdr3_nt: TGTGCCAGCAGCCCGACGGTAAGCTCCTACGAGCAGTACTTC
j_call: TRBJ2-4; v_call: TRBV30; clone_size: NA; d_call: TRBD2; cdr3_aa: CAWSAGTSGRHLAKNIQYF; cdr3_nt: TGTGCCTGGAGTGCCGGGACTAGCGGGAGGCATCTAGCCAAAAACATTCAGTACTTC
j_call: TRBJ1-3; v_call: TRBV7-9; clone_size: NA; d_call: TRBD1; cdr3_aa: CASSLAPGQRDSGNTIYF; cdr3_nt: TGTGCCAGCAGCTTAGCGCCGGGACAGCGGGACTCTGGAAACACCATATATTTT
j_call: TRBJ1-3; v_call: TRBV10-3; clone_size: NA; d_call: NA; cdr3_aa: CAISGSGGSGNTIYF; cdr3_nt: TGTGCCATCAGTGGAAGCGGCGGCTCTGGAAACACCATATATTTT
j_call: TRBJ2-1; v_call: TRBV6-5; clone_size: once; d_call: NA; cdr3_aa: CASQRQGSYNEQFF; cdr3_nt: TGTGCCTCCCAGCGGCAGGGCTCCTACAATGAGCAGTTCTTC
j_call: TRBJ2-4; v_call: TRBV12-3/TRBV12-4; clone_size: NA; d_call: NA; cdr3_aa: CASSLSLGTPKNIQYF; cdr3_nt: TGTGCCAGCAGTTTAAGTCTTGGGACTCCTAAAAACATTCAGTACTTC
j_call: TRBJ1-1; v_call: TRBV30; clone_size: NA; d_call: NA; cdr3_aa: CAWSVGAPEAFF; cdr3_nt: TGTGCCTGGAGTGTGGGTGCCCCTGAAGCTTTCTTT
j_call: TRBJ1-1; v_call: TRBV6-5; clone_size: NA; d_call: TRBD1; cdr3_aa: CASSYGSGGIRTEAFF; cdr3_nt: TGTGCCAGCAGTTACGGGTCAGGGGGAATCCGTACTGAAGCTTTCTTT
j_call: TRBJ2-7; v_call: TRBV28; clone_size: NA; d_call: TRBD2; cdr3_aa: CASGGAYERQYF; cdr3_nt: TGTGCCTCGGGGGGGGCCTACGAGCGGCAGTACTTC
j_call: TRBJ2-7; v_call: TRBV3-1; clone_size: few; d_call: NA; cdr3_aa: CASSQGRRGYEQYF; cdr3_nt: TGTGCCAGCAGCCAAGGTAGACGGGGGTACGAGCAGTACTTC
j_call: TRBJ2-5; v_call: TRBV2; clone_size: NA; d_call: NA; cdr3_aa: CASSPLLASGQTQYF; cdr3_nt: TGTGCCAGCAGCCCTCTTTTAGCTTCCGGACAGACCCAGTACTTC
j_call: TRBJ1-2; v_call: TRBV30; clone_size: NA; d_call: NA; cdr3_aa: CAWSISTGIYGGYTF; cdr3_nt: TGTGCCTGGAGTATCTCTACAGGGATATACGGCGGCTACACCTTC
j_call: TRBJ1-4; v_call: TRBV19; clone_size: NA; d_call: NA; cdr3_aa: CASSPSPGTGNEKLFF; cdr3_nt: TGTGCCAGTAGTCCCTCCCCGGGGACGGGAAATGAAAAACTGTTTTTT
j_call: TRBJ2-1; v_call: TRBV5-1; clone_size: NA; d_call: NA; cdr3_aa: CASRAGTPSYNEQFF; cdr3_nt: TGCGCCAGCAGAGCCGGGACTCCCTCCTACAATGAGCAGTTCTTC
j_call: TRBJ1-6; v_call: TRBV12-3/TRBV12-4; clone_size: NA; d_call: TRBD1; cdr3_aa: CASKRTGRNSPLHF; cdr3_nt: TGTGCCAGCAAGCGGACAGGGAGAAATTCACCCCTCCACTTT
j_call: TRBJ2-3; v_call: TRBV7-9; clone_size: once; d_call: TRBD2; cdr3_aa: CASSLGKTSGRTDTQYF; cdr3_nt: TGTGCCAGCAGCTTAGGGAAGACTAGCGGGAGGACAGATACGCAGTATTTT
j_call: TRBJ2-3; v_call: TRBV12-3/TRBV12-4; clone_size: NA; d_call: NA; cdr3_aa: CASKEGAETDTQYF; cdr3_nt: TGTGCCAGCAAGGAGGGAGCGGAGACAGATACGCAGTATTTT
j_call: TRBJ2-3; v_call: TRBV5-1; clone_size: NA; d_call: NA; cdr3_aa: CASSSGPTGSTDTQYF; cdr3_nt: TGCGCCAGCAGCTCGGGACCGACAGGAAGCACAGATACGCAGTATTTT
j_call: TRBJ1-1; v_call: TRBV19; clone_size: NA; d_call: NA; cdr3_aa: CASSESVATEAFF; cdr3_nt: TGTGCCAGTAGTGAGTCGGTGGCCACTGAAGCTTTCTTT
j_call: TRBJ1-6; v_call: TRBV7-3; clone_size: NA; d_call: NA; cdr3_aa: CASSLKADSPLHF; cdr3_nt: TGTGCCAGCAGCTTAAAGGCGGATTCACCCCTCCACTTT
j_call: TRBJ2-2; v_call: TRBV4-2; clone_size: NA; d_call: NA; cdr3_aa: CASSQEGYGAGKLFF; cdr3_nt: TGTGCCAGCAGCCAAGAGGGTTACGGGGCGGGGAAGCTGTTTTTT
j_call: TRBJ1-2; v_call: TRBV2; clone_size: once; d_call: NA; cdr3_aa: CASSAPGPGGGGYTF; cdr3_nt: TGTGCCAGCAGTGCCCCGGGACCTGGGGGTGGTGGCTACACCTTC
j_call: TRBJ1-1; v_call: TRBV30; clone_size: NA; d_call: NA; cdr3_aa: CAWSGQLRTRDTEAFF; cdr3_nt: TGTGCCTGGAGTGGTCAGTTGCGGACCCGGGACACTGAAGCTTTCTTT
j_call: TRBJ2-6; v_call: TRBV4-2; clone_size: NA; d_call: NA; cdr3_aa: CASSQEGRVSSGANVLTF; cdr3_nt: TGTGCCAGCAGCCAAGAAGGCAGGGTCTCGTCAGGGGCCAACGTCCTGACTTTC
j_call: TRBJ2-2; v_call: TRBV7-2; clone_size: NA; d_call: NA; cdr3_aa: CASTLSMRSGELFF; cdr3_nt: TGTGCCAGCACCCTTTCCATGAGGTCCGGGGAGCTGTTTTTT
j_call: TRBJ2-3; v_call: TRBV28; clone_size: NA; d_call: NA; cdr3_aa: CAIGLFTTDTQYF; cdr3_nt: TGTGCCATCGGACTTTTCACCACAGATACGCAGTATTTT
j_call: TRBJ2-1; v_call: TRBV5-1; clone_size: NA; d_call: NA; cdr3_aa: CASREGWGLYNEQFF; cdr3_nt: TGCGCCAGCAGAGAAGGTTGGGGCCTGTACAATGAGCAGTTCTTC
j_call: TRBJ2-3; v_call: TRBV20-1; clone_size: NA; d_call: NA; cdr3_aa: CSAREGPTQYF; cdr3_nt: TGCAGTGCTAGAGAGGGTCCTACGCAGTATTTT
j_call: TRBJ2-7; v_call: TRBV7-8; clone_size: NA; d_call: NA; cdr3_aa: CASRKYPPPGKDEQYF; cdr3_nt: TGTGCCAGCAGAAAATACCCCCCTCCAGGGAAGGACGAGCAGTACTTC
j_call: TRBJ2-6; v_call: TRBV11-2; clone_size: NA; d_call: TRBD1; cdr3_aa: CASSLGQGYSGANVLTF; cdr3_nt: TGTGCCAGCAGCTTGGGACAGGGCTACTCTGGGGCCAACGTCCTGACTTTC
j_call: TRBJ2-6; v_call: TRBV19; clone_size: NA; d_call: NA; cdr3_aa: CASSDRARSGANVLTF; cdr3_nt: TGTGCCAGTAGTGACAGAGCTCGTTCTGGGGCCAACGTCCTGACTTTC
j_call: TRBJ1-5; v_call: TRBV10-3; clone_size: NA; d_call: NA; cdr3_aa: CAISEYRAEQPQHF; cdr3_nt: TGTGCCATCAGTGAGTACCGGGCGGAACAGCCCCAGCATTTT
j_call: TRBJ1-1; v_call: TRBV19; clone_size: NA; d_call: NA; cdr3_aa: CASSILGKENTEAFF; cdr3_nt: TGTGCCAGTAGTATTCTGGGAAAGGAGAACACTGAAGCTTTCTTT